There are a few counts of the clone carrying this T cell receptor beta chain. This sample is drawn from a study of blood T cell repertoires in COVID-19. For the study at large: Nucleic acid was either cDNA or gDNA, and it came from T cells, B-cell-depleted T cells, or PBMCs.

Patients in Seattle were enrolled during active infection, then followed longitudinally. Original processing methods: Amplifying reference gene primers gave estimates of nucleated cell counts. The method was immunoSEQ multiplex PCR; TCRdb's version includes in-frame clones alone and lacks a portion of them. The DNA gave D and trimming, while V, J and clone size come from that table. The sample yields 100,000 to 120,000 clones, approximately 85% seen once. CDR3 length equals 14 residues. Germline CDR1 SGHTS, CDR2 YDEGEE. V was shortened by 3 bases and J by 6 bases, with 10 bases between the two germline ends.

Sequenced sample: peripheral blood. V usage is TRBV5-8 and J usage is TRBJ1-6; perhaps TRBD1 as D (5 bases). This TCR came from a woman aged 60-70 years with COVID-19, enrolled during active disease. CDR3 region: CASSSWQGNSPLHF. Written as DNA, the CDR3 is TGTGCCAGCAGCTCCTGGCAGGGTAATTCACCCCTCCACTTT.